These T cell receptor beta chains were read from a single sample in a study of T cells after posttransplantation cyclophosphamide. Assay used: immunoSEQ multiplex PCR; TCRdb lists only in-frame clones, some missing. The sample includes roughly 32,000 clones, none of them occurring once. Sequenced material: PBMCs. The source is a woman in her twenties or thirties in good health and a related stem cell transplant donor. The CDR3 runs from the conserved cysteine through the conserved F or W. The order of the fields is J gene, clone size, V gene, D gene, CDR3 length, CDR3 protein, CDR3 DNA. A D gene is named only where the DNA matches it firmly. Expanded clones are given a class, and other clones once, few, many or no size at all.

J gene: TRBJ2-1
clone size: many
V gene: TRBV18
D gene: TRBD2
CDR3 length: 15
CDR3 protein: CASTITASGDNEQFF
CDR3 DNA: TGTGCCAGCACCATCACGGCTAGCGGGGACAATGAGCAGTTCTTC

J gene: TRBJ1-3
clone size: many
V gene: TRBV7-2
D gene: NA
CDR3 length: 15
CDR3 protein: CASSLGGQVGNTIYF
CDR3 DNA: TGTGCCAGCAGCTTAGGGGGACAAGTTGGAAACACCATATATTTT

J gene: TRBJ2-1
clone size: many
V gene: TRBV5-6
D gene: NA
CDR3 length: 12
CDR3 protein: CASSALYNEQFF
CDR3 DNA: TGTGCCAGCAGCGCGCTATACAATGAGCAGTTCTTC

J gene: TRBJ2-1
clone size: many
V gene: TRBV28
D gene: NA
CDR3 length: 13
CDR3 protein: CASSLNRVHEQFF
CDR3 DNA: TGTGCCAGCAGTTTAAACAGGGTACATGAGCAGTTCTTC

J gene: TRBJ1-5
clone size: many
V gene: TRBV18
D gene: TRBD1
CDR3 length: 16
CDR3 protein: CASSPRTGNSNQPQHF
CDR3 DNA: TGTGCCAGCTCACCTCGGACAGGTAATAGCAATCAGCCCCAGCATTTT

J gene: TRBJ2-3
clone size: NA
V gene: TRBV13
D gene: TRBD2
CDR3 length: 16
CDR3 protein: CASSPTSGGATDTQYF
CDR3 DNA: TGTGCCAGCAGCCCCACTAGCGGGGGGGCAACAGATACGCAGTATTTT

J gene: TRBJ1-4
clone size: many
V gene: TRBV7-9
D gene: NA
CDR3 length: 14
CDR3 protein: CASSLGAQNEKLFF
CDR3 DNA: TGTGCCAGCAGCTTAGGGGCCCAGAATGAAAAACTGTTTTTT

J gene: TRBJ1-5
clone size: many
V gene: TRBV2
D gene: NA
CDR3 length: 13
CDR3 protein: CASSVEDFQPQHF
CDR3 DNA: TGTGCCAGCAGTGTGGAGGACTTTCAGCCCCAGCATTTT

J gene: TRBJ1-1
clone size: many
V gene: TRBV12-3/TRBV12-4
D gene: TRBD1
CDR3 length: 13
CDR3 protein: CASSPRDRGRAFF
CDR3 DNA: TGTGCCAGCAGCCCTCGGGACAGGGGGCGAGCTTTCTTT

J gene: TRBJ2-4
clone size: few
V gene: TRBV12-3/TRBV12-4
D gene: NA
CDR3 length: 17
CDR3 protein: CASSYRAVAALKNIQYF
CDR3 DNA: TGTGCCAGCAGTTATAGAGCCGTTGCGGCACTCAAAAACATTCAGTACTTC

J gene: TRBJ2-7
clone size: many
V gene: TRBV4-1
D gene: NA
CDR3 length: 16
CDR3 protein: CASSQDAGSDAYEQYF
CDR3 DNA: TGCGCCAGCAGCCAAGATGCGGGATCGGATGCCTACGAGCAGTACTTC

J gene: TRBJ2-1
clone size: many
V gene: TRBV5-1
D gene: TRBD2
CDR3 length: 16
CDR3 protein: CASSFDPGGGYNEQFF
CDR3 DNA: TGCGCCAGCAGCTTTGATCCCGGGGGGGGCTACAATGAGCAGTTCTTC

J gene: TRBJ1-1
clone size: many
V gene: TRBV7-6
D gene: NA
CDR3 length: 16
CDR3 protein: CASSASSQGGGTEAFF
CDR3 DNA: TGTGCCAGCAGCGCTTCCTCGCAGGGCGGGGGCACTGAAGCTTTCTTT

J gene: TRBJ1-5
clone size: few
V gene: TRBV7-9
D gene: NA
CDR3 length: 15
CDR3 protein: CASSLDQGSNQPQHF
CDR3 DNA: TGTGCCAGCAGCTTAGACCAGGGTAGCAATCAGCCCCAGCATTTT

J gene: TRBJ2-7
clone size: many
V gene: TRBV7-9
D gene: TRBD2
CDR3 length: 16
CDR3 protein: CASSLAGGSRWDEQYF
CDR3 DNA: TGTGCCAGCAGCTTAGCGGGGGGGAGTCGGTGGGACGAGCAGTACTTC

J gene: TRBJ2-3
clone size: many
V gene: TRBV12-3/TRBV12-4
D gene: NA
CDR3 length: 13
CDR3 protein: CASSGGRADTQYF
CDR3 DNA: TGTGCCAGCAGCGGGGGACGAGCAGATACGCAGTATTTT

J gene: TRBJ2-3
clone size: many
V gene: TRBV19
D gene: NA
CDR3 length: 16
CDR3 protein: CASSSTRPLRADTQYF
CDR3 DNA: TGTGCCAGTAGCTCTACCCGGCCTCTCAGGGCAGATACGCAGTATTTT

J gene: TRBJ1-5
clone size: many
V gene: TRBV19
D gene: NA
CDR3 length: 13
CDR3 protein: CATTSQYNQPQHF
CDR3 DNA: TGTGCCACCACGTCACAGTACAATCAGCCCCAGCATTTT

J gene: TRBJ2-7
clone size: many
V gene: TRBV4-3
D gene: NA
CDR3 length: 13
CDR3 protein: CASSQAGDYEQYF
CDR3 DNA: TGCGCCAGCAGCCAAGCAGGAGACTACGAGCAGTACTTC

J gene: TRBJ1-1
clone size: many
V gene: TRBV5-6
D gene: TRBD1
CDR3 length: 12
CDR3 protein: CASSSQGVEAFF
CDR3 DNA: TGTGCCAGCAGCTCCCAGGGGGTTGAAGCTTTCTTT

J gene: TRBJ2-7
clone size: many
V gene: TRBV6-5
D gene: NA
CDR3 length: 12
CDR3 protein: CASSQSQREQYF
CDR3 DNA: TGTGCCAGCAGTCAGTCCCAGAGAGAGCAGTACTTC

J gene: TRBJ1-5
clone size: many
V gene: TRBV10-1
D gene: NA
CDR3 length: 20
CDR3 protein: CASSVPQPLTDENSNQPQHF
CDR3 DNA: TGCGCCAGCAGTGTCCCTCAACCCTTGACAGACGAAAATAGCAATCAGCCCCAGCATTTT

J gene: TRBJ1-1
clone size: many
V gene: TRBV6-1
D gene: NA
CDR3 length: 13
CDR3 protein: CAIHRVRDTEAFF
CDR3 DNA: TGTGCCATCCACCGGGTTCGGGACACTGAAGCTTTCTTT

J gene: TRBJ2-7
clone size: many
V gene: TRBV5-6
D gene: NA
CDR3 length: 13
CDR3 protein: CASSRRHEKGQTF
CDR3 DNA: TGTGCCAGCAGCCGCCGACATGAAAAGGGTCAGACCTTC

J gene: TRBJ2-3
clone size: many
V gene: TRBV6-4
D gene: TRBD1
CDR3 length: 15
CDR3 protein: CASSEGQRFTDTQYF
CDR3 DNA: TGTGCCAGCAGCGAGGGACAGAGATTCACAGATACGCAGTATTTT

J gene: TRBJ2-5
clone size: NA
V gene: TRBV30
D gene: NA
CDR3 length: 13
CDR3 protein: CAWKRQQQETQYF
CDR3 DNA: TGTGCCTGGAAGAGACAGCAACAAGAGACCCAGTACTTC

J gene: TRBJ1-2
clone size: NA
V gene: TRBV27
D gene: NA
CDR3 length: 17
CDR3 protein: CASSLSKVFGVNYGYTF
CDR3 DNA: TGTGCCAGCAGTTTATCTAAGGTCTTCGGGGTTAACTATGGCTACACCTTC

J gene: TRBJ1-1
clone size: many
V gene: TRBV12-3/TRBV12-4
D gene: TRBD1
CDR3 length: 20
CDR3 protein: CASRPDRGRPESGGHTEAFF
CDR3 DNA: TGTGCCAGCAGACCCGACAGGGGGCGGCCCGAGTCTGGTGGGCACACTGAAGCTTTCTTT